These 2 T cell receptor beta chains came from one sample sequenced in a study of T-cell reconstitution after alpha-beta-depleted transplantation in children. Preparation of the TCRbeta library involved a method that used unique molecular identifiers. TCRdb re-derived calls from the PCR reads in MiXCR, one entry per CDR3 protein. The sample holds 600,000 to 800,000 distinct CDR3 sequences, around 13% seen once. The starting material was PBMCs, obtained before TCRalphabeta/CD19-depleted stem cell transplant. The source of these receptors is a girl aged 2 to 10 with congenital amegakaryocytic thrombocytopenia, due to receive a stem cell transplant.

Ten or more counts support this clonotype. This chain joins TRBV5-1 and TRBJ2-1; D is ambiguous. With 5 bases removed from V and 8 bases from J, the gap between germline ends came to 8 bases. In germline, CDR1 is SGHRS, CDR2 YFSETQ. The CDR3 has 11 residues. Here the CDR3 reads CASRIVDEQFF. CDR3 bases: TGCGCCAGCAGGATTGTCGATGAGCAGTTCTTC.

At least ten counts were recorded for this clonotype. The CDR3 loop reads CSARSPGQGANTF. The CDR3 DNA reads TGCAGTGCTAGGTCCCCGGGACAGGGGGCAAACACCTTC. This chain links TRBV20-1 with TRBJ1-2; 12 bases align to TRBD1. Germline loops: CDR1 DFQATT, CDR2 SNEGSKA (reference sequence). This CDR3 has 13 residues. J was trimmed by 12 bases and V by 3 bases; bases with no gene match: 8.